These 20 T cell receptor beta chains share one sample of origin, sequenced in a study of OX40 agonist ivuxolimab in advanced cancers. Produced via immunoSEQ multiplex PCR; TCRdb's table is partial and in-frame only. This sample has 35,000 to 40,000 clones; about 82% occur once, and the top ten carry about 35%. Specimen: CD4+ or CD8+ T cells sorted from blood, collected in a trial of the OX40 agonist ivuxolimab. The source of these receptors is an adult with an advanced solid tumor such as melanoma, head and neck, liver or kidney cancer.

The CDR3 nucleotides read TGTGCCAGTAGTACAGGGACTGAAGCTTTCTTT. It specifies CASSTGTEAFF. The V call is TRBV19, the J call TRBJ1-1; D might be TRBD1 (5 bases). V was cut by 4 bases and J by 5 bases, with 5 bases left in between. There are 11 residues in the CDR3. Germline V gives CDR1 LNHDA, CDR2 SQIVND (reference sequence).

The rearrangement joins TRBV6-5 to TRBJ1-1, with a tentative D call TRBD1 (5 bases). V lost 0 bases, J lost 4 bases, and 12 bases lay in between. This CDR3 contains 15 residues. The germline gives CDR1 MNHEY, CDR2 SVGAGI. The CDR3 coding sequence is TGTGCCAGCAGTTACTCGGGAGGGGCCGGCACTGAAGCTTTCTTT. This translates into CASSYSGGAGTEAFF.

This clone was seen once. The chain joins TRBV28 to TRBJ2-2, with TRBD2 matching 8 bases. Germline V lookup: CDR1 MDHEN, CDR2 SYDVKM. Germline trimming cut 7 bases from V and 1 base from J; bases unmatched to any gene: 8. This CDR3 is built from 16 residues. This chain's CDR3 is CASIPGGGGNTGELFF. CDR3 DNA sequence: TGTGCCAGCATTCCCGGGGGGGGAGGGAACACCGGGGAGCTGTTTTTT. Variable domain in full (rest from reference TRBV28 and TRBJ2-2): DVKVTQSSRYLVKRTGEKVFLECVQDMDHENMFWYRQDPGLGLRLIYFSYDVKMKEKGDIPEGYSVSREKKERFSLILESASTNQTSMYLCASIPGGGGNTGELFFGEGSRLTVL.

The chain combines TRBV6-1 with TRBJ1-1; D is unclear. V was cut by 8 bases and J by 0 bases, with 7 bases left in between. CDR1 MNHNS and CDR2 SASEGT come from the germline V gene. The length of the CDR3 is 12 residues. The CDR3 loop reads CASSRLNTEAFF. The CDR3 DNA sequence: TGTGCCAGCTCAAGATTGAACACTGAAGCTTTCTTT.

J is TRBJ2-5 and V is TRBV5-1; D possibly corresponds to TRBD1 (6 bases). The CDR3 is 15 residues long. Germline-derived CDR1 and CDR2 are SGHRS and YFSETQ. V was trimmed by 0 bases and J by 4 bases, leaving 13 bases between them. The CDR3 here is CASSLDGTMGETQYF. As DNA, the CDR3 is TGCGCCAGCAGCTTGGATGGGACAATGGGAGAGACCCAGTACTTC.

This rearrangement joins TRBV2 to TRBJ1-2; 8 bases are a match to TRBD1. V shed 3 bases and J 1 base; nucleotides not matched to a gene: 4. CDR3 length: 15 residues. The germline V gene has CDR1 SNHLY and CDR2 FYNNEI. CDR3 coding DNA: TGTGCCAGCAGTGATGAAGACAGGGGTAACTATGGCTACACCTTC. Amino acid sequence: CASSDEDRGNYGYTF.

The chain recombines TRBV19 with TRBJ2-5; TRBD1 might be the D (6 bases). The CDR3 is made up of 15 amino acids. The germline gives CDR1 LNHDA, CDR2 SQIVND (reference sequence). Trimming took off 0 bases at V and 5 bases at J, with 13 bases between the two ends. The CDR3: CASSIEAGARETQYF. The CDR3 DNA reads TGTGCCAGTAGTATAGAGGCAGGGGCTCGGGAGACCCAGTACTTC.

The V call is TRBV15, the J call TRBJ2-1; 10 bases line up with TRBD1. Germline lookup yields CDR1 LNHNV and CDR2 YYDKDF (reference sequence). The V gene end was trimmed by 2 bases and the J gene end by 10 bases; junction bases not matched to a gene: 8. CDR3 length: 15 residues. CDR3 amino acids: CATSRQRTGGDEQFF. For the CDR3, the DNA is TGTGCCACCAGCAGACAACGGACAGGGGGAGACGAGCAGTTCTTC. The whole variable domain, remainder taken from reference TRBV15 and TRBJ2-1, is DAMVIQNPRYQVTQFGKPVTLSCSQTLNHNVMYWYQQKSSQAPKLLFHYYDKDFNNEADTPDNFQSRRPNTSFCFLDIRSPGLGDTAMYLCATSRQRTGGDEQFFGPGTRLTVL.

J is TRBJ1-2 and V is TRBV27, with 9 bases lining up with TRBD1. Germline V gene data show CDR1 as MNHEY and CDR2 as SMNVEV (reference sequence). Trimming at V came to 0 bases and at J to 2 bases, leaving 1 base not matched to a gene. This CDR3 spans 15 amino acids. The CDR3 reads CASSLSGQGNYGYTF. CDR3 DNA sequence: TGTGCCAGCAGTTTATCGGGACAGGGCAACTATGGCTACACCTTC.

The V call is TRBV5-1, the J call TRBJ2-7; TRBD1 matches 7 bases. Germline values: CDR1 SGHRS, CDR2 YFSETQ. The trim removed 1 base at V and 5 bases at J, leaving 6 bases unmatched. The CDR3 consists of 14 residues. CDR3 amino acids: CASSLNSQGNEQYF. The CDR3 DNA is TGCGCCAGCAGCTTGAACTCACAGGGGAACGAGCAGTACTTC.

The chain has TRBV30 and TRBJ1-1, with D unresolved. The CDR3 spans 14 residues. From germline, CDR1 is GTSNPN and CDR2 SVGIG (reference sequence). Trimming shortened V by 0 bases and J by 2 bases, and 10 bases separated the two germline ends. CDR3 residues: CAWSVPGRNTEAFF. DNA of the CDR3: TGTGCCTGGAGTGTACCCGGGAGAAACACTGAAGCTTTCTTT.

V usage is TRBV2 and J usage is TRBJ2-7, with 10 bases aligning to TRBD2. CDR3 length: 14 amino acids. Germline assignment: CDR1 SNHLY and CDR2 FYNNEI. V shed 6 bases, J shed 0 bases, and the junction held 2 bases outside the gene matches. CDR3 loop: CASRASGGSYEQYF. The DNA for the CDR3 is TGTGCCAGCAGGGCTAGCGGGGGCTCCTACGAGCAGTACTTC. Full variable domain (outside the CDR3, taken from reference TRBV2 and TRBJ2-7): EPEVTQTPSHQVTQMGQEVILRCVPISNHLYFYWYRQILGQKVEFLVSFYNNEISEKSEIFDDQFSVERPDGSNFTLKIRSTKLEDSAMYFCASRASGGSYEQYFGPGTRLTVT.

This chain joins TRBV28 and TRBJ2-5; 9 bases fit TRBD1. The junction had 6 bases not matched to a gene; V was cut back by 6 bases and J by 4 bases. Germline V CDR1 and CDR2: MDHEN, SYDVKM. This CDR3 contains 14 residues. The CDR3 DNA reads as TGTGCCAGCAGGGCAACAGGGGGCGCAGAGACCCAGTACTTC. It specifies CASRATGGAETQYF.

V is TRBV9 and J is TRBJ2-3; no firm D call. The CDR3 spans 16 residues. CDR1 and CDR2 (germline): SGDLS, YYNGEE. Between the trimmed V and J ends, which lost 0 bases and 0 bases, there was a span of 11 bases. The CDR3 is CASSVGSSFSTDTQYF. CDR3 nucleotide sequence: TGTGCCAGCAGCGTAGGGTCTAGTTTTAGCACAGATACGCAGTATTTT.

V usage is TRBV7-9 and J usage is TRBJ2-1, with 7 positions matching TRBD1. The V and J ends lost 6 bases and 4 bases, in that order; junction bases with no gene match: 6. The length of the CDR3 is 14 residues. The germline gives CDR1 SEHNR, CDR2 FQNEAQ (reference sequence). The CDR3 protein is CASSSSGQYNEQFF. The CDR3 DNA sequence: TGTGCCAGCAGTTCCTCGGGACAGTACAATGAGCAGTTCTTC. Full variable domain (rest looked up from reference TRBV7-9 and TRBJ2-1): DTGVSQNPRHKITKRGQNVTFRCDPISEHNRLYWYRQTLGQGPEFLTYFQNEAQLEKSRLLSDRFSAERPKGSFSTLEIQRTEQGDSAMYLCASSSSGQYNEQFFGPGTRLTVL.

The V gene is TRBV28, the J gene TRBJ2-5; D ambiguous. Germline-derived CDR1 and CDR2 are MDHEN and SYDVKM. The CDR3 runs 14 residues. Trimming shortened V by 3 bases and J by 5 bases, and 13 bases separated the two germline ends. As DNA, the CDR3 is TGTGCCAGCAGTTTTTCGGGCTTGGGGGAGACCCAGTACTTC. Translated, it gives CASSFSGLGETQYF.

The rearrangement links TRBV27 to TRBJ2-5, with D unresolved. The CDR3 spans 14 residues. Trimming pared 0 bases from V and 3 bases from J, leaving 8 bases between. The germline V gene encodes CDR1 MNHEY and CDR2 SMNVEV (reference sequence). The CDR3 spells CASSLSKAEETQYF. The CDR3 nucleotides are TGTGCCAGCAGTTTATCGAAGGCAGAAGAGACCCAGTACTTC.

V and J are TRBV7-9 and TRBJ2-7; no reliable D call. V lost 4 bases and J lost 6, with 10 bases in between. The CDR3 is 12 residues long. Germline V gene data show CDR1 as SEHNR and CDR2 as FQNEAQ (reference sequence). The DNA of the CDR3 is TGTGCCAGCAGCTCCCGGGTCTCCGAGCAGTACTTC. Protein: CASSSRVSEQYF.

V gene TRBV4-1 combines with J gene TRBJ1-1; D is ambiguous. Trimming took off 4 bases at V and 7 bases at J, with 7 bases between the two ends. In germline, CDR1 is MGHRA, CDR2 YSYEKL. The CDR3 contains 11 residues. CDR3 nucleotides: TGCGCCAGCAGCCGCGGATTTGAAGCTTTCTTT. Its translation is CASSRGFEAFF.

This sequence joins TRBV2 and TRBJ2-7; no clear D. The germline CDR1 and CDR2 sequences are SNHLY and FYNNEI. This CDR3 comprises 13 residues. Trimming cost V 4 bases and J 5 bases, with 12 bases left between them. CDR3 protein: CASSVDLVDEQYF. For the CDR3, the DNA is TGTGCCAGCAGTGTGGATCTAGTCGACGAGCAGTACTTC.